The 18 T cell receptor beta chains in this list originate from one sample, sequenced in a study of T-cell reconstitution after alpha-beta-depleted transplantation in children. These receptors have no known antigen. Unique molecular identifiers were used to barcode this TCRbeta library. TCRdb recomputed calls from the PCR reads with MiXCR, one row per CDR3 protein. The sample gives a few hundred thousand distinct CDR3 sequences, 6.5% to 9% of which show up once; 9.1% is in the top ten. Study results and caveats: Diversity and T-cell counts at one year after transplant derived mostly from new T cells.

The specimen was peripheral blood, collected 360 days after TCRalphabeta/CD19-depleted stem cell transplant. These TCRs come from a female patient aged 2-9 years who had a stem cell transplant for Fanconi anemia, so the T cells may come from the graft donor.

In its sample, this clonotype was seen many times. The chain combines TRBV10-3 with TRBJ2-1; D remains ambiguous. CDR1 is ENHRY, CDR2 SYGVKD, per germline. The CDR3 is 14 amino acids. The germline V and J ends were trimmed by 11 bases and 0 bases, with 14 bases remaining between them. The CDR3 protein is CAARSPSSYNEQFF. Here the CDR3 DNA reads TGTGCCGCACGATCTCCCAGCTCCTACAATGAGCAGTTCTTC.

This clonotype was found many times. Sequence at one end of the junction differs from germline and may be a read error. The chain has TRBV6-1 and TRBJ2-5; 7 positions agree with TRBD1. Per the germline V gene, CDR1 is MNHNS and CDR2 is SASEGT. The CDR3 spans 11 residues. CDR3 DNA: TGTGCCAGCAGTGAACGTGGATTCAGGGGGTTC. This translates into CASSERGFRGF.

There are many counts of this clonotype. V usage is TRBV7-3 and J usage is TRBJ2-2, with no clear D. V shed 3 bases and J shed 2 bases, with 7 bases lying between them. The CDR3 consists of 14 residues. Germline V CDR1 and CDR2: SGHTA, FQGTGA. CDR3 sequence reads: CASSFRGNTGELFF. CDR3 nucleotides: TGTGCCAGCAGCTTCCGCGGTAACACCGGGGAGCTGTTTTTT.

This clonotype was recorded at least ten times. The gene calls are TRBV7-2 and TRBJ1-1; 8 bases are shared with TRBD1. J gave up 3 bases and V 3 bases, and 3 bases lay outside the gene matches. This CDR3 spans 14 amino acids. Germline V gene lookup returns CDR1 SGHTA and CDR2 FQGNSA. Here the CDR3 reads CASSFHRGDTEAFF. In DNA form, the CDR3 reads TGTGCCAGCAGCTTCCACAGGGGGGACACTGAAGCTTTCTTT.

This clonotype was picked up many times. The gene calls are TRBV15 and TRBJ1-2; TRBD1 agrees at 9 bases. The CDR3 runs 16 residues. Germline V gene lookup returns CDR1 LNHNV and CDR2 YYDKDF (reference sequence). The trim removed 4 bases at V and 4 bases at J, leaving 10 bases unmatched. CDR3 nucleotide sequence: TGTGCCACCAGCATAACAGGGGGCGCTTATGGCTATGGCTACACCTTC. It yields the protein CATSITGGAYGYGYTF.

In this sample, this clonotype turned up a few times. J is TRBJ1-4 and V is TRBV2, with D uncertain. The germline CDR1 and CDR2 sequences are SNHLY and FYNNEI. The length of the CDR3 is 14 residues. Trimming cost V 8 bases and J 4 bases, with 14 bases left between them. The CDR3 here is CASLSDRINEKLFF. The CDR3 nucleotides read TGTGCCAGCCTTAGTGATAGAATTAATGAAAAACTGTTTTTT.

The gene calls are TRBV7-6 and TRBJ2-5; D is perhaps TRBD2 (5 bases). Deletions cut 7 bases from V and 2 bases from J, with 17 bases between. Germline CDR1 reads SGHVS; CDR2 reads FNYEAQ. The CDR3 totals 15 residues. This chain's CDR3 is CASTTAGIAQETQYF. As DNA, the CDR3 is TGTGCCAGCACGACCGCCGGGATCGCTCAAGAGACCCAGTACTTC.

This clonotype showed up just a few times. The chain recombines TRBV11-1 with TRBJ2-7; maybe TRBD1 (6 bases). CDR3 length: 15 amino acids. CDR1 is SGHAT, CDR2 FQDESV, per germline (reference sequence). V was trimmed by 3 bases and J by 1 base, leaving 13 bases between them. DNA of the CDR3: TGTGCCAGCAGCTTCGTCGGACAGAATTCCTACGAGCAGTACTTC. It translates to CASSFVGQNSYEQYF.

This clonotype was picked up many times. This chain uses TRBV28 with TRBJ1-2, with a possible D match to TRBD1 (5 bases). CDR1 is MDHEN, CDR2 SYDVKM, per germline. V was clipped by 0 bases and J by 3 bases, with 8 bases between them. The CDR3 has 14 residues. CDR3 loop: CASSLWDTYYGYTF. The CDR3 DNA is TGTGCCAGCAGTTTATGGGACACATACTATGGCTACACCTTC.

This clonotype was found many times. The chain uses TRBV7-2 and TRBJ1-1, with no clear D. Germline V lookup: CDR1 SGHTA, CDR2 FQGNSA. V lost 9 bases and J lost 7, with 12 bases in between. This CDR3 comprises 11 residues. The CDR3 nucleotides read TGTGCCAGTCCGACATTGCGTGAAGCTTTCTTT. Amino acid sequence: CASPTLREAFF.

The sample holds many counts of this clonotype. The CDR3 sequence: CASSEQGALHEKLFF. CDR3 nucleotide sequence: TGTGCCAGCAGCGAACAGGGGGCGCTTCATGAAAAACTGTTTTTT. The rearrangement joins TRBV7-2 to TRBJ1-4; TRBD1 matches at 9 bases. Looked up from germline, CDR1 is SGHTA and CDR2 is FQGNSA. Germline trimming cut 5 bases from V and 6 bases from J; bases unmatched to any gene: 7. This CDR3 contains 15 residues.

This clonotype appeared many times. This sequence joins TRBV7-8 and TRBJ2-5; the D is unclear. This CDR3 is built from 15 residues. V shed 6 bases and J shed 2 bases, with 16 bases lying between them. The germline V gene encodes CDR1 SGHVS and CDR2 FQNEAQ. In nucleotides, the CDR3 is TGTGCCAGCAGTCCTAAAGGCCTGATTCAAGAGACCCAGTACTTC. Its translation: CASSPKGLIQETQYF.

This clonotype was seen at least ten times. The genes are TRBV5-1 and TRBJ2-4; D is ambiguous. The V end lost 5 bases, the J end lost 7 bases, and 7 bases lay between the germline ends. The CDR3 extends over 11 amino acids. Germline CDR1 is SGHRS and CDR2 is YFSETQ. Here the CDR3 DNA reads TGCGCCAGCAGTCTTGAGAACATTCAGTACTTC. Its translation: CASSLENIQYF.

The sample holds a few counts of this clonotype. The chain is built from TRBV20-1 and TRBJ2-3; D is ambiguous. CDR3 length equals 13 residues. Trimming pared 4 bases from V and 2 bases from J, leaving 10 bases between. CDR1 is DFQATT and CDR2 is SNEGSKA in the germline V gene (reference sequence). CDR3 bases: TGCAGTGCTAAAAGGGCGGTCACAGATACGCAGTATTTT. Translated, it gives CSAKRAVTDTQYF.

This clonotype has at least ten counts. The chain employs TRBV29-1 and TRBJ2-1, with TRBD1 as a possible D gene (6 bases). The CDR3 runs to 15 residues. V lost 0 bases to trimming and J lost 4 bases, with 13 bases between them. Germline V gene data show CDR1 as SQVTM and CDR2 as ANQGSEA. CDR3 sequence (DNA): TGCAGCGTTGAAGATCAGGGGAGAGTGTACAATGAGCAGTTCTTC. It is translated as CSVEDQGRVYNEQFF.

This clonotype came up many times. This rearrangement joins TRBV12-3 or TRBV12-4 to TRBJ2-7; the D is unclear. Trimming removed 7 bases at V and 0 bases at J, with 19 bases between. The CDR3 loop spans 16 amino acids. This CDR3 reads CASTNSLTGSSYEQYV. The CDR3 DNA reads TGTGCCAGCACCAACTCCCTGACGGGCAGCTCCTACGAGCAGTACGTC.

This clonotype was recorded at least ten times. The V call is TRBV5-1, the J call TRBJ2-3; maybe TRBD2 (7 bases). V was cut by 4 bases and J by 4 bases, with 10 bases left in between. Germline V gene lookup returns CDR1 SGHRS and CDR2 YFSETQ. The CDR3 consists of 13 residues. CDR3 residues: CASSSGTPDTQYF. DNA for the CDR3: TGCGCCAGCAGCAGCGGGACACCAGATACGCAGTATTTT. Based on the CDR3 plus reference TRBV5-1 and TRBJ2-3, the full variable domain is KAGVTQTPRYLIKTRGQQVTLSCSPISGHRSVSWYQQTPGQGLQFLFEYFSETQRNKGNFPGRFSGRQFSNSRSEMNVSTLELGDSALYLCASSSGTPDTQYFGPGTRLTVL.

Many counts were recorded for this clonotype. The genes are TRBV4-1 and TRBJ2-7; 9 bases line up with TRBD1. The CDR3 is 15 residues long. The junction had 6 bases not matched to a gene; V was cut back by 1 base and J by 5 bases. Germline V gives CDR1 MGHRA, CDR2 YSYEKL. For the CDR3, the DNA is TGCGCCAGCAGCCAAGTCGGGACAGGGTGGGACGAGCAGTACTTC. Protein: CASSQVGTGWDEQYF.